Below are 4 T cell receptor beta chains sequenced from a single sample in a study of regulatory T cells in long-lasting Graves disease. For TCR beta, libraries came from iRepertoire HTBI primers and Arm-PCR of CDR3 regions. MiXCR, run by TCRdb on the multiplex PCR reads, gives a single entry per CDR3 protein. The sample lists 410,000 or so distinct CDR3 sequences, more than 13% occurring once. Time point meaning: newly diagnosed GD, antithyroid drugs for less than 3 months. Preparation of the TCR library used RNA extracted from PBMCs. Separately, the same data were catalogued under a study of T cells in Graves' hyperthyroidism and ophthalmopathy.

The material was peripheral blood mononuclear cells (PBMCs), obtained at new diagnosis, from a patient treated with antithyroid drugs. The receptors were gathered from a woman aged 25 to 39 with Graves disease.

The V call is TRBV4-2, the J call TRBJ2-7; D is perhaps TRBD1 (6 bases). V was clipped by 1 base and J by 1 base, with 8 bases between them. This CDR3 is 14 amino acids long. CDR1 is LGHNA and CDR2 is YNFKEQ in the germline V gene. For the CDR3, the DNA is TGTGCCAGCAGCCAAGGGACAGCTTCCTACGAGCAGTACTTC. Its translation: CASSQGTASYEQYF.

This clonotype was detected many times. The rearrangement links TRBV6-2 or TRBV6-3 to TRBJ2-1; a weak D match, TRBD2 (5 bases). V shed 10 bases and J shed 5 bases, with 15 bases lying between them. Germline lookup yields CDR1 MNHEY and CDR2 SVGEGT. CDR3 length equals 13 residues. DNA for the CDR3: TGTGCCACGCAGAGGGCTGGAGACAATGAGCAGTTCTTC. It specifies CATQRAGDNEQFF.

This clonotype occurred many times. The CDR3 reads CASSVGPGGRGGETQYF. The DNA of the CDR3 is TGTGCCAGCAGCGTTGGGCCGGGTGGGAGAGGGGGGGAGACCCAGTACTTC. This chain links TRBV9 with TRBJ2-5, with D possibly called TRBD1 or TRBD2 (6 bases each). Trimming took 2 bases from V and 5 from J, leaving 22 bases between them. The CDR3 has 17 residues. Germline V gives CDR1 SGDLS, CDR2 YYNGEE. The full variable domain, in which reference TRBV9 and TRBJ2-5 provide the parts outside the CDR3, is DSGVTQTPKHLITATGQRVTLRCSPRSGDLSVYWYQQSLDQGLQFLIQYYNGEERAKGNILERFSAQQFPDLHSELNLSSLELGDSALYFCASSVGPGGRGGETQYFGPGTRLLVL.

This clonotype was observed many times. This chain links TRBV7-9 with TRBJ2-1; D is tentatively TRBD1 or TRBD2 (5 bases each). Trimming removed 5 bases at V and 7 bases at J, with 15 bases between. Germline V gene data show CDR1 as SEHNR and CDR2 as FQNEAQ (reference sequence). The CDR3 has 14 amino acids. CDR3 region: CASSLGHTGNEQFF. In DNA, the CDR3 is TGTGCCAGCAGCCTGGGGCATACGGGAAATGAGCAGTTCTTC.